This entry describes one TCR beta chain. This sample was taken from a study of blood T cell repertoires in COVID-19. About the research overall: The study drew acute and convalescent COVID-19 samples from the United States, Italy and Spain. Nucleic acid was either cDNA or gDNA, and it came from T cells, B-cell-depleted T cells, or PBMCs.

As handled by the study authors: Estimated nucleated cell counts came from reference gene primer amplification. Profiled with immunoSEQ multiplex PCR; TCRdb holds only in-frame clones, not every one. The DNA gave D and trimming, while V, J and clone size come from that table. The data hold tens of thousands of clones, with 88% observed a single time. This sequence originates from a woman in her 70s with acute or convalescent COVID-19. Sequences were obtained from peripheral blood.

Here the CDR3 DNA reads TGTGCCAGCAGCTTGCAGGGGCTCCTGAACACTGAAGCTTTCTTT. Protein sequence: CASSLQGLLNTEAFF. The chain combines TRBV5-6 with TRBJ1-1; perhaps TRBD1 as D (6 bases). Trimming left V 1 base short and J 0 bases short, with 10 bases between. The CDR3 is 15 amino acids. Germline V lookup: CDR1 SGHDT, CDR2 YYEEEE. The full variable domain, in which reference TRBV5-6 and TRBJ1-1 provide the parts outside the CDR3, is DAGVTQSPTHLIKTRGQQVTLRCSPKSGHDTVSWYQQALGQGPQFIFQYYEEEERQRGNFPDRFSGHQFPNYSSELNVNALLLGDSALYLCASSLQGLLNTEAFFGQGTRLTVV.